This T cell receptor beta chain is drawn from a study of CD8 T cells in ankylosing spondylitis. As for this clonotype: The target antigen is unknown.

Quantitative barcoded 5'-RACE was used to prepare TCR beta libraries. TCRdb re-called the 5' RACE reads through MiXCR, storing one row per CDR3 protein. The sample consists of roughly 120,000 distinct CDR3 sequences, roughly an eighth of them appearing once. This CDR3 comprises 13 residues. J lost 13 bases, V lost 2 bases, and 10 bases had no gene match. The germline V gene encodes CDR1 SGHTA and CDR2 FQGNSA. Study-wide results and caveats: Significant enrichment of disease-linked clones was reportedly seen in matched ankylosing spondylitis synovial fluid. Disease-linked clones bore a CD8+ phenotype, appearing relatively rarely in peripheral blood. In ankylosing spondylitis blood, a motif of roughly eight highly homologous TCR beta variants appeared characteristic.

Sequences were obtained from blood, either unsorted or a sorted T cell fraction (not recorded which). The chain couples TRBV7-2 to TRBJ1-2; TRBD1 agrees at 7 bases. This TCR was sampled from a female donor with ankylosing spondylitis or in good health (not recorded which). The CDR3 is CASSLMIGRDSTF. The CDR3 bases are TGTGCCAGCAGCTTAATGATTGGCAGGGACAGCACCTTC.